This T cell receptor beta chain was recovered during a study of blood T cell repertoires in COVID-19. Study overall: The cDNA or gDNA used as material had been derived from T cells, B-cell-depleted T cells, or PBMCs.

This CDR3 comprises 14 residues. Trimming shortened V by 3 bases and J by 2 bases, and 10 bases separated the two germline ends. Germline CDR1 and CDR2: MDHEN and SYDVKM. The protocol was immunoSEQ multiplex PCR, while the TCRdb copy is restricted to in-frame clones and leaves out a portion. This sample has roughly 220,000 clones, with around 84% found just once. Sequenced: peripheral blood. The source is a man aged 25-45 years with active or convalescent COVID-19. The chain carries TRBV28 and TRBJ1-1; D is possibly TRBD1 (6 bases). CDR3: CASSLRGGNTEAFF. The CDR3 coding sequence is TGTGCCAGCAGTTTGAGGGGGGGTAACACTGAAGCTTTCTTT.